This T cell receptor (beta chain) derives from a study of T cell repertoires in cytomegalovirus infection. About the study: Public TCR beta signatures provided an indication of both CMV infection and a matching HLA type.

The CDR3 is 15 residues long. CDR1 and CDR2 (germline): LGHNA, YSLEER. V was pared by 5 bases and J by 5 bases, with 16 bases between. This clonotype was picked up a small number of times. Antigen unknown. Broader study findings: Cumulative public TCR beta family frequency identified CMV carriers with the relevant HLA.

Using its own MiXCR run on the reads, TCRdb lists one record per CDR3 protein. The sample comprises approximately 71,000 distinct CDR3 sequences, approximately 20% of which are singletons, and roughly 62% rests with the top ten. The rearrangement joins TRBV4-3 to TRBJ2-1, with a possible D match to TRBD2 (6 bases). This receptor was obtained from a human donor in good health (CMV status not recorded). Some clones in this sample may be carry-over from other donors' samples. Sequenced material: CD8+ T cells from cultured PBMCs, taken from culture after CMV antigen stimulation. CDR3 protein: CASSKTGTEHNEQFF. Here the CDR3 DNA reads TGCGCCAGCAGCAAGACCGGGACTGAACACAATGAGCAGTTCTTC.